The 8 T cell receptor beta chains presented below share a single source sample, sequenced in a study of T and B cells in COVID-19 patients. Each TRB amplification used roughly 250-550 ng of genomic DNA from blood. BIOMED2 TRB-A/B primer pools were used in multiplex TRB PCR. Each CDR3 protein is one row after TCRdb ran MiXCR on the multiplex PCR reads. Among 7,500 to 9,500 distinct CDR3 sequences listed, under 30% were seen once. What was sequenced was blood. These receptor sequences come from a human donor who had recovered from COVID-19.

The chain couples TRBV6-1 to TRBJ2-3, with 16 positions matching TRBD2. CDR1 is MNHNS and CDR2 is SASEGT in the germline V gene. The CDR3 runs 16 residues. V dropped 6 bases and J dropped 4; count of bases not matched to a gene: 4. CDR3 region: CASRAGLAGGPDTQYF. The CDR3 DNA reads TGTGCCAGCAGAGCGGGACTAGCGGGGGGGCCAGATACGCAGTATTTT.

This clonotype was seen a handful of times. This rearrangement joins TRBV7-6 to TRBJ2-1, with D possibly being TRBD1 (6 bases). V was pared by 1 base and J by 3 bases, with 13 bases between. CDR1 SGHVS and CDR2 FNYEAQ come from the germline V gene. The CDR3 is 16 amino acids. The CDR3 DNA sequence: TGTGCCAGCAGCTTAGGGGGGCCTGAGGGCTACAATGAGCAGTTCTTC. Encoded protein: CASSLGGPEGYNEQFF.

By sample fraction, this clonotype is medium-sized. This chain's CDR3 is CASSYSGGGTQAGELFF. CDR3 in DNA: TGTGCCAGCAGTTACTCTGGGGGCGGTACCCAAGCCGGGGAGCTGTTTTTT. The chain is built from TRBV6-5 and TRBJ2-2, with a possible D match to TRBD1 (6 bases). The CDR3 sequence is 17 residues long. The V and J ends lost 0 bases and 6 bases respectively, with 17 bases between them. CDR1 and CDR2 from the germline V gene are MNHEY and SVGAGI.

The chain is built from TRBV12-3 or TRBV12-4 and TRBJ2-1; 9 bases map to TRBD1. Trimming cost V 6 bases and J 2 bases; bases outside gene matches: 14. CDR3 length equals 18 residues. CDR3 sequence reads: CASSLDRGWPPAYNEQFF. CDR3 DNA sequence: TGTGCCAGCAGCCTAGACAGGGGGTGGCCTCCCGCCTACAATGAGCAGTTCTTC.

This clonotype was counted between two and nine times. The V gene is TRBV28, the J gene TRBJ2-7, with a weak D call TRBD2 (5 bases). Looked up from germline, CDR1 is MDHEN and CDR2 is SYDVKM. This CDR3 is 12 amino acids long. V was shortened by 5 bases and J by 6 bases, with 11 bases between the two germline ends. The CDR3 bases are TGTGCCAGCAGTACCCGCGAGGGCGAGCAGTACGTC. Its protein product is CASSTREGEQYV.

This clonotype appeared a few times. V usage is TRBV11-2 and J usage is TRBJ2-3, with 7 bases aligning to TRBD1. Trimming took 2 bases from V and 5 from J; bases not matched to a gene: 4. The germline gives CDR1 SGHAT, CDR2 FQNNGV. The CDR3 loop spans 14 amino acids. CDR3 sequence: CASSLWDSEDTQYF. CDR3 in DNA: TGTGCCAGCAGCTTATGGGACAGTGAAGATACGCAGTATTTT.

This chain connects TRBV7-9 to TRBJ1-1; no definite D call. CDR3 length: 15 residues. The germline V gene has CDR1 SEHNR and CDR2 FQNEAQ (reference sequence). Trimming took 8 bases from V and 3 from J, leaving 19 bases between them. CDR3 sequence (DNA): TGTGCCAGCGTCTCGCTAATCCTCAAGGACACTGAAGCTTTCTTT. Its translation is CASVSLILKDTEAFF.

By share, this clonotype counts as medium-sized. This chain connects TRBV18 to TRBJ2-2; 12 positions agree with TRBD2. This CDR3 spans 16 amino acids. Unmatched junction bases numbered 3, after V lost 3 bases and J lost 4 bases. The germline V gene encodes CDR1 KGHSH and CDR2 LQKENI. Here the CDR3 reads CASSPGLAGSTGELFF. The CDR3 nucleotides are TGTGCCAGCTCACCCGGACTAGCGGGGAGCACCGGGGAGCTGTTTTTT.